This T cell receptor beta chain was retrieved from a study of identical twins (dated by TCRdb to 2016 to 2018). About the full investigation: To test whether fetal clonotypes persist, the study used deep sequencing on TCR alpha and beta repertoires from monozygotic twins, unrelated adults of various ages, and cord blood. To rule out contamination, replicate twin experiments were performed at different times with different library preparation protocols. Points the paper makes about the study in general: Zero-insertion analyses could be partly confounded by invariant T cells such as MAIT and iNKT, although diverse VJ usage argued against such confounding for most clonotypes. Because the same donors could not be followed over many years, conclusions were based on cross-sectional statistical analysis. In monozygotic twins, recombination models systematically underestimated out-of-frame TCR alpha sharing, but the models matched the sharing seen between unrelated individuals. Abundant cord blood beta clonotypes had fewer insertions, young adult naive repertoires showed a similar but weaker trend, and memory repertoires showed no such trend. Excess twin sharing in beta out-of-frame sequences was weaker because fewer shared sequences lowered the signal-to-noise ratio. Compared with coincidental sharing between unrelated individuals, out-of-frame TCR alpha sequences shared between twins showed an excess of sequences with low generation probability.

Every donor in the study was a healthy Caucasian. The twin cohort comprised three pairs of female monozygotic twins, all aged roughly 18 to 30 years. Positive isolation kits from Invitrogen were used to isolate CD4+ and CD8+ T cell populations. The CDR3 measures 15 amino acids from cysteine to phenylalanine. Only the CDR3 DNA stays, 45 bases, in frame from base 1. The germline V gene (reference sequence) specifies LGHDT as CDR1 and YNNKEL as CDR2. V is cut by 4 bases and J by 0 bases, and the space between the germline ends is 12 bases. Notes on this clonotype: The target of this receptor is not known. Base qualities are not provided; no much larger clone lies one nucleotide away.

Library prep was done by 5' RACE. Sequencing took place on an Illumina HiSeq 2000. A universal primer binding site was added through template switching, and the final cDNA carried a unique molecular identifier so that TCR cDNA molecules could be counted accurately. Specific primers in the conserved constant-segment region were used to synthesize first-strand cDNA for TCR alpha and beta chains. To control for contamination, each cDNA library was double barcoded with a SMART-Mk sample barcode plus Illumina barcodes. TruSeq adapter sequences and Illumina sample barcodes were added in two successive PCR steps. TCR alpha and beta cDNA libraries were sequenced on the Illumina HiSeq platform with custom primers. The authors processed their data as follows. Raw reads were processed with MiGEC to extract unique molecular identifiers, and MiXCR was used to determine CDR3 positions. For each individual, recombination models were inferred using an EM algorithm with the repgenHMM and IGoR tools. The tcR package in R was used for shared clonotype analysis, with sharing normalized by the product of cloneset sizes. Out-of-frame nonproductive sequences were analyzed to study raw recombination free of thymic and clonal selection effects. TCRdb reran the public reads through fastp at Q25 and MiXCR, keeping productive beta chains. All rows with the same CDR3 protein become a single entry with the most common DNA and genes. None of the V and J calls come from the authors' own analysis; TCRdb made them. This sample comprises 500,000 to 550,000 distinct CDR3 sequences, around 20% of them detected only once. The ten largest clones add up to approximately 0.52% of the sample.

The same data also contributed to another study, on yellow fever vaccine responses in identical twins. Drawing on the second study: According to the authors, in identical twins the way T cells responded to vaccination appeared partly convergent and partly personalized. In identical twins, the study followed T cell clones that responded to the vaccine with precision.

Source material: CD4+ T cells sorted from blood. This clonotype was obtained from a woman under 30 in good health. Here the chain combines TRBV3-1 and TRBJ1-1, with TRBD1 tentatively as D gene (5 bases match). At the DNA level, the sequence is TGTGCCAGCAGCCGAAGTCCGGGGGTGAACACTGAAGCTTTCTTT. This sequence encodes CASSRSPGVNTEAFF.